Listed below are T cell receptor beta chains from one sample, sequenced in a study of blood T cell repertoires in COVID-19. The protocol was immunoSEQ multiplex PCR, while the TCRdb copy is restricted to in-frame clones and leaves out a portion. The sample lists 95,000 to 150,000 clones, roughly 84% seen once, with 3.9% in the top ten. Sequenced: PBMCs or T cells enriched from blood (not recorded which). These receptors were taken from a woman aged 25 to 39 who had recovered from COVID-19. Each CDR3 is given with its conserved first and last residue. A D gene is named only where the DNA matches it firmly. For some rows the clone size is stated as once, few or many, or as a class when expanded; others skip it.

j_call: TRBJ2-7; v_call: TRBV18; d_call: -; clone_size: -; cdr3_nt: TGTGCCAGCTCAGGGAGGACGGCCTACGAGCAGTACTTC; cdr3_aa: CASSGRTAYEQYF
j_call: TRBJ2-2; v_call: TRBV5-1; d_call: -; clone_size: -; cdr3_nt: TGCGCCAGCAGCCCTCTCTCCGGGAGCGGGACCGGGGAGCTGTTTTTT; cdr3_aa: CASSPLSGSGTGELFF
j_call: TRBJ2-7; v_call: TRBV14; d_call: TRBD2; clone_size: -; cdr3_nt: TGTGCCAGCAGCCAAACTCGACTAGCGGGAGGTTCCGAGCAGTACTTC; cdr3_aa: CASSQTRLAGGSEQYF
j_call: TRBJ1-5; v_call: TRBV9; d_call: -; clone_size: -; cdr3_nt: TGTGCCAGCAGCCCCGAGGACACGCAGCCCCAGCATTTT; cdr3_aa: CASSPEDTQPQHF
j_call: TRBJ1-2; v_call: TRBV21-1; d_call: -; clone_size: -; cdr3_nt: TGTGCCAGCAGCAAAGCGTGGACCGGACAATCCACCCCGCTGAAAAACTATGGCTACACCTTC; cdr3_aa: CASSKAWTGQSTPLKNYGYTF
j_call: TRBJ2-7; v_call: TRBV5-1; d_call: -; clone_size: -; cdr3_nt: TGCGCCAGCAGCTTGTCAGGGGACCCCTACGAGCAGTACTTC; cdr3_aa: CASSLSGDPYEQYF
j_call: TRBJ1-2; v_call: TRBV4-2; d_call: -; clone_size: -; cdr3_nt: TGTGCCAGCAGCCAAGTGGGGGGTCAGCGAGGCTACACCTTC; cdr3_aa: CASSQVGGQRGYTF
j_call: TRBJ1-5; v_call: TRBV28; d_call: -; clone_size: -; cdr3_nt: TGTGCCAGCAGTTCGGTAGAGCAGCCCCAGCATTTT; cdr3_aa: CASSSVEQPQHF
j_call: TRBJ2-3; v_call: TRBV5-4; d_call: TRBD2; clone_size: -; cdr3_nt: TGTGCCAGCAGCCCGGGACTAGCGGAGACAGATACGCAGTATTTT; cdr3_aa: CASSPGLAETDTQYF
j_call: TRBJ1-5; v_call: TRBV5-1; d_call: -; clone_size: -; cdr3_nt: TGCGCCAGCAGCTTGCCAGGCGTTAATCAGCCCCAGCATTTT; cdr3_aa: CASSLPGVNQPQHF
j_call: TRBJ2-1; v_call: TRBV7-8; d_call: -; clone_size: -; cdr3_nt: TGTGCCAGCAGCTTAGACAGGGTTGGCAATGAGCAGTTCTTC; cdr3_aa: CASSLDRVGNEQFF
j_call: TRBJ2-1; v_call: TRBV4-2; d_call: TRBD2; clone_size: -; cdr3_nt: TGTGCCAGCAGCCAAGATCATAGGACTAGAGCATACAATGAGCAGTTCTTC; cdr3_aa: CASSQDHRTRAYNEQFF
j_call: TRBJ1-1; v_call: TRBV5-5; d_call: -; clone_size: -; cdr3_nt: TGTGCCAGCAGCCTACGGCTGGGGGCGCTTACTGAAGCTTTCTTT; cdr3_aa: CASSLRLGALTEAFF
j_call: TRBJ2-1; v_call: TRBV12-3/TRBV12-4; d_call: -; clone_size: -; cdr3_nt: TGTGCCAGCAGCACGGGGGAGCAGTTCTTC; cdr3_aa: CASSTGEQFF
j_call: TRBJ1-1; v_call: TRBV14; d_call: -; clone_size: -; cdr3_nt: TGTGCCAGCAGCCAAGAATATGTGAGTGAAGCTTTCTTT; cdr3_aa: CASSQEYVSEAFF
j_call: TRBJ1-2; v_call: TRBV28; d_call: -; clone_size: -; cdr3_nt: TGTGCCAGCACACGGGATGTCTATGGCTACACCTTC; cdr3_aa: CASTRDVYGYTF
j_call: TRBJ1-6; v_call: TRBV28; d_call: TRBD1; clone_size: -; cdr3_nt: TGTGCCAGCAGGGGGACAGGGGAAAATTCACCCCTCCACTTT; cdr3_aa: CASRGTGENSPLHF
j_call: TRBJ2-6; v_call: TRBV5-4; d_call: -; clone_size: -; cdr3_nt: TGTGCCAGCAGCTTGGTACAGAGCTCTGGGGCCAACGTCCTGACTTTC; cdr3_aa: CASSLVQSSGANVLTF
j_call: TRBJ1-4; v_call: TRBV27; d_call: -; clone_size: -; cdr3_nt: TGTGCCAGCAGTTTGGAGGGGTCTGGCCGTAATGGGAAACTGTTTTTT; cdr3_aa: CASSLEGSGRNGKLFF
j_call: TRBJ1-5; v_call: TRBV4-2; d_call: TRBD1; clone_size: -; cdr3_nt: TGTGCCAGCAGCCAAGATTTCCGGACAGGTCAGGATAGCAATCAGCCCCAGCATTTT; cdr3_aa: CASSQDFRTGQDSNQPQHF
j_call: TRBJ1-2; v_call: TRBV29-1; d_call: TRBD1; clone_size: -; cdr3_nt: TGCAGCGTTGATCTACAGGGGGCGGGTGGCTACACCTTC; cdr3_aa: CSVDLQGAGGYTF
j_call: TRBJ2-7; v_call: TRBV7-8; d_call: TRBD2; clone_size: -; cdr3_nt: TGTGCCAGCAGCCTTGGACTAGCGGCCTACGAGCAGTACTTC; cdr3_aa: CASSLGLAAYEQYF
j_call: TRBJ2-5; v_call: TRBV18; d_call: -; clone_size: -; cdr3_nt: TGTGCCAGCTCACCATGGGGACTCCGCAGTGCAGAGACCCAGTACTTC; cdr3_aa: CASSPWGLRSAETQYF
j_call: TRBJ1-1; v_call: TRBV24-1; d_call: -; clone_size: few; cdr3_nt: TGTGCCACCAAGGCCGCAGGGATGAACACTGAAGCTTTCTTT; cdr3_aa: CATKAAGMNTEAFF
j_call: TRBJ2-3; v_call: TRBV7-2; d_call: TRBD2; clone_size: -; cdr3_nt: TGTGCCAGCAGCTTAAAGCTCCAGCGGGAGGTTAGCACAGATACGCAGTATTTT; cdr3_aa: CASSLKLQREVSTDTQYF
j_call: TRBJ2-7; v_call: TRBV10-3; d_call: TRBD2; clone_size: -; cdr3_nt: TGTGCCATCAGTGAGTCTATGGGTGCGGGAGCAATTCTAACGCAGTACTTC; cdr3_aa: CAISESMGAGAILTQYF
j_call: TRBJ2-1; v_call: TRBV5-1; d_call: TRBD2; clone_size: -; cdr3_nt: TGCGCCAGCAGCTTGAGGACTAGCGCCTACAATGAGCAGTTCTTC; cdr3_aa: CASSLRTSAYNEQFF
j_call: TRBJ2-7; v_call: TRBV18; d_call: TRBD1; clone_size: -; cdr3_nt: TGTGCCAGCTCATCTCTCGGACAGGGTGGGATGGAGCAGTACTTC; cdr3_aa: CASSSLGQGGMEQYF
j_call: TRBJ2-7; v_call: TRBV24-1; d_call: TRBD1; clone_size: -; cdr3_nt: TGTGCCACCAGTGCACCGGGACAGGGGGCTGCGGGGCAGTACTTC; cdr3_aa: CATSAPGQGAAGQYF
j_call: TRBJ1-3; v_call: TRBV7-3; d_call: -; clone_size: -; cdr3_nt: TGTGCCAGCCGTTTTTCTACCGACTCTGGAAACACCATATATTTT; cdr3_aa: CASRFSTDSGNTIYF
j_call: TRBJ2-7; v_call: TRBV6-2/TRBV6-3; d_call: TRBD2; clone_size: -; cdr3_nt: TGTGCCAGCAGCCCCACTAGCGGGAGGGTATACGAGCAGTACTTC; cdr3_aa: CASSPTSGRVYEQYF
j_call: TRBJ2-1; v_call: TRBV7-3; d_call: -; clone_size: -; cdr3_nt: TGTGCCAGCAGCTTATTCCCGGGCTCCTACAATGAGCAGTTCTTC; cdr3_aa: CASSLFPGSYNEQFF
j_call: TRBJ2-2; v_call: TRBV7-3; d_call: TRBD2; clone_size: -; cdr3_nt: TGTGCCAGCAGCGAGACTAGCGGGACGACCGGGGAGCTGTTTTTT; cdr3_aa: CASSETSGTTGELFF
j_call: TRBJ1-2; v_call: TRBV7-9; d_call: TRBD1; clone_size: -; cdr3_nt: TGTGCCAGCAGCTACCCCGACAGGGGAGCTAACTATGGCTACACCTTC; cdr3_aa: CASSYPDRGANYGYTF
j_call: TRBJ2-7; v_call: TRBV7-2; d_call: -; clone_size: -; cdr3_nt: TGTGCCAGCAGCCCAGAGGGGACAAGAGGGTACGAGCAGTACTTC; cdr3_aa: CASSPEGTRGYEQYF
j_call: TRBJ2-1; v_call: TRBV5-1; d_call: -; clone_size: many; cdr3_nt: TGCGCCAGCAGCCCACTCTTATGGAGCTCCTACAATGAGCAGTTCTTC; cdr3_aa: CASSPLLWSSYNEQFF
j_call: TRBJ2-7; v_call: TRBV9; d_call: TRBD2; clone_size: -; cdr3_nt: TGTGCCAGCAGCGCGCGGGAGGGGTACGAGCAGTACTTC; cdr3_aa: CASSAREGYEQYF
j_call: TRBJ1-5; v_call: TRBV20-1; d_call: TRBD1; clone_size: -; cdr3_nt: TGCAGTGCTAGTTTGGGCAGGGGACTCCAGGGGGCCCAGCATTTT; cdr3_aa: CSASLGRGLQGAQHF
j_call: TRBJ2-7; v_call: TRBV3-1/TRBV3-2; d_call: -; clone_size: -; cdr3_nt: TGTGCCAGCAGCCAAGATAAGGCGCGGGGGCGGACAACCTACGAGCAGTACTTC; cdr3_aa: CASSQDKARGRTTYEQYF
j_call: TRBJ2-3; v_call: TRBV7-2; d_call: TRBD2; clone_size: -; cdr3_nt: TGTGCCAGCAGCTTCGGACTAGCGGGAGGGATGGGGGAGTATTTT; cdr3_aa: CASSFGLAGGMGEYF
j_call: TRBJ1-3; v_call: TRBV18; d_call: TRBD1; clone_size: -; cdr3_nt: TGTGCCAGCTCACTCCCGGGACAGGGAAACACCATATATTTT; cdr3_aa: CASSLPGQGNTIYF
j_call: TRBJ2-2; v_call: TRBV7-2; d_call: TRBD1; clone_size: -; cdr3_nt: TGTGCCAGCAGCTCGGACAGGGGGAGGGCGGAAAACACCGGGGAGCTGTTTTTT; cdr3_aa: CASSSDRGRAENTGELFF
j_call: TRBJ1-1; v_call: TRBV6-5; d_call: TRBD1; clone_size: -; cdr3_nt: TGTGCCAGCAGGATACAGGGGGCCTCGGCTGAAGCTTTCTTT; cdr3_aa: CASRIQGASAEAFF
j_call: TRBJ2-5; v_call: TRBV11-3; d_call: -; clone_size: -; cdr3_nt: TGTGCCAGCAGCCGGACTAATGGAGAGACCCAGTACTTC; cdr3_aa: CASSRTNGETQYF
j_call: TRBJ1-6; v_call: TRBV19; d_call: -; clone_size: -; cdr3_nt: TGTGCCAGCTGGGGGGGCTCCTATAATTCACCCCTCCACTTT; cdr3_aa: CASWGGSYNSPLHF
j_call: TRBJ2-7; v_call: TRBV3-1/TRBV3-2; d_call: -; clone_size: -; cdr3_nt: TGTGCCAGCAGCCAAGGGTTCAGATCCTACGAGCAGTACTTC; cdr3_aa: CASSQGFRSYEQYF
j_call: TRBJ2-7; v_call: TRBV6-5; d_call: TRBD1; clone_size: -; cdr3_nt: TGTGCCAGCACCCCGGGGGACAGGGGCTCCTACGAGCAGTACTTC; cdr3_aa: CASTPGDRGSYEQYF
j_call: TRBJ2-7; v_call: TRBV25-1; d_call: TRBD2; clone_size: -; cdr3_nt: TGTGCCAGCAGTGACCCCGCGGGAGGTGTATACGAGCAGTACTTC; cdr3_aa: CASSDPAGGVYEQYF
j_call: TRBJ2-7; v_call: TRBV18; d_call: TRBD1; clone_size: -; cdr3_nt: TGTGCCAGCTCATACCGGACAGGGTCCGAGCAGTACTTC; cdr3_aa: CASSYRTGSEQYF
j_call: TRBJ2-5; v_call: TRBV29-1; d_call: TRBD2; clone_size: once; cdr3_nt: TGCAGCGTCGGGACTAGCGCTCAAGAGACCCAGTACTTC; cdr3_aa: CSVGTSAQETQYF
j_call: TRBJ1-4; v_call: TRBV5-1; d_call: -; clone_size: -; cdr3_nt: TGCGCCAGCAGCCCCCGATCGACAGGAGGAAATGAAAAACTGTTTTTT; cdr3_aa: CASSPRSTGGNEKLFF
j_call: TRBJ2-7; v_call: TRBV2; d_call: -; clone_size: -; cdr3_nt: TGTGCCAGCAGTGAAGGGAGACAGCCCTTCTCCTACGAGCAGTACTTC; cdr3_aa: CASSEGRQPFSYEQYF
j_call: TRBJ1-5; v_call: TRBV28; d_call: -; clone_size: -; cdr3_nt: TGTGCCAGCAGTCCACCCGGGATCCCCGGTCAGCCCCAGCATTTT; cdr3_aa: CASSPPGIPGQPQHF
j_call: TRBJ2-7; v_call: TRBV7-7; d_call: TRBD1; clone_size: -; cdr3_nt: TGTGCCAGCAGCTTCGGACAGGGCTACGAGCAGTACTTC; cdr3_aa: CASSFGQGYEQYF
j_call: TRBJ2-7; v_call: TRBV4-1; d_call: TRBD2; clone_size: -; cdr3_nt: TGCGCCAGCAGCGTTCGGACTAGCGGGAAGTCCTACGAGCAGTACTTC; cdr3_aa: CASSVRTSGKSYEQYF
j_call: TRBJ2-2; v_call: TRBV7-9; d_call: -; clone_size: -; cdr3_nt: TGTGCCAGCAGCTTAACCAGGGTTGCCACCGGGGAGCTGTTTTTT; cdr3_aa: CASSLTRVATGELFF
j_call: TRBJ2-7; v_call: TRBV6-2/TRBV6-3; d_call: TRBD1; clone_size: -; cdr3_nt: TGTGCCAGCAGTAAAGCCGGAGGGACAGGGGCCTACGAGCAGTACTTC; cdr3_aa: CASSKAGGTGAYEQYF
j_call: TRBJ2-2; v_call: TRBV9; d_call: TRBD2; clone_size: few; cdr3_nt: TGTGCCAGCAGCTCGCCTCGCCCCGGGACTAGCGGGAGAGGCCCCGGGGAGCTGTTTTTT; cdr3_aa: CASSSPRPGTSGRGPGELFF
j_call: TRBJ1-3; v_call: TRBV10-3; d_call: -; clone_size: once; cdr3_nt: TGTGCCATCAGTGGGCAGGGAGGATCTGAGGGCACCATATATTTT; cdr3_aa: CAISGQGGSEGTIYF
j_call: TRBJ1-6; v_call: TRBV28; d_call: -; clone_size: -; cdr3_nt: TGTGCCAGCAGTGGCCAAAGGGACTTCGGTAATTCACCCCTCCACTTT; cdr3_aa: CASSGQRDFGNSPLHF